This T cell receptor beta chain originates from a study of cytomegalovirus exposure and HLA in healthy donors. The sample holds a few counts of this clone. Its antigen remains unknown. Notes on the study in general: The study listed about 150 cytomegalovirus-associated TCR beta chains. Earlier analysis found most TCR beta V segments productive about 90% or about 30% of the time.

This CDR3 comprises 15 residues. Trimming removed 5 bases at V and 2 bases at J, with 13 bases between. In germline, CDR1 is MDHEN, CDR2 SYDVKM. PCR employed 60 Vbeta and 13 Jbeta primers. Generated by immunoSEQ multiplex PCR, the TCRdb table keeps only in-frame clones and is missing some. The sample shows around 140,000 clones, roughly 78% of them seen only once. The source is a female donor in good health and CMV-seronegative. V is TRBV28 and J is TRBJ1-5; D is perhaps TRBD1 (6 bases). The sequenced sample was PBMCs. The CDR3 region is CASSAQGRGNQPQHF. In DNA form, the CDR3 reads TGTGCCAGCAGTGCACAGGGTAGAGGCAATCAGCCCCAGCATTTT.